This T cell receptor beta chain was sequenced during a study of blood T cell repertoires in COVID-19. Study context: The study drew acute and convalescent COVID-19 samples from the United States, Italy and Spain. The cDNA or gDNA used as material had been derived from T cells, B-cell-depleted T cells, or PBMCs.

TCRdb's table, derived via immunoSEQ multiplex PCR, lists solely in-frame clones and lacks some. The sample contains about 120,000 clones, approximately 87% of which appear only once. The receptor was derived from a man aged 55 to 70 with acute or convalescent COVID-19. What was sequenced was peripheral blood.

CDR3 sequence reads: CASSEVGGQPQHF. In DNA form, the CDR3 reads TGTGCCAGCAGTGAAGTTGGGGGCCAGCCCCAGCATTTT. This chain connects TRBV2 to TRBJ1-5, with D tentatively TRBD1 (6 bases). CDR1 SNHLY and CDR2 FYNNEI come from the germline V gene. V dropped 1 base and J dropped 7 bases, with 8 bases sitting between them. The CDR3 spans 13 residues.